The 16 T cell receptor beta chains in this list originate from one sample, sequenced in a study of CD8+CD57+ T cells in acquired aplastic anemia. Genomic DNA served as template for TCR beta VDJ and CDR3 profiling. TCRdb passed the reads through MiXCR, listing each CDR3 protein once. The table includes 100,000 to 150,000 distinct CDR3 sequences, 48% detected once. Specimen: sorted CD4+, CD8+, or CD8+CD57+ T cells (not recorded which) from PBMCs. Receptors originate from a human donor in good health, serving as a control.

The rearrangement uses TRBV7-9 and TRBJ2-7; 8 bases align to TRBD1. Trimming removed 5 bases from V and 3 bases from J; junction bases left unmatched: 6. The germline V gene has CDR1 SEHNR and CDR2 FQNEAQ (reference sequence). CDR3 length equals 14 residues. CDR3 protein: CASSSSTGDYEQYF. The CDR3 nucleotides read TGTGCCAGCAGCAGTTCGACAGGGGACTACGAGCAGTACTTC.

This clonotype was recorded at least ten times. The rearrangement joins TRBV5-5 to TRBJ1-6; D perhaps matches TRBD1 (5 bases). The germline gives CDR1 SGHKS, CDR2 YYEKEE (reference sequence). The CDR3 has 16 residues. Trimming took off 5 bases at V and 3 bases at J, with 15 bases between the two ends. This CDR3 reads CASSSQGPGYNSPLHF. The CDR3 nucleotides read TGTGCCAGCAGTTCGCAGGGTCCTGGCTATAATTCACCCCTCCACTTT.

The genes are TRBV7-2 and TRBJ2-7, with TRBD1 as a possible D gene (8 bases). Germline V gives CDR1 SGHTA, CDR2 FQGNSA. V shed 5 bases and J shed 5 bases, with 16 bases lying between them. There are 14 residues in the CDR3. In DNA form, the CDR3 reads TGTGCCAGCAGCACCCGGACAGGGACTAACGAGCAGTACTTC. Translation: CASSTRTGTNEQYF.

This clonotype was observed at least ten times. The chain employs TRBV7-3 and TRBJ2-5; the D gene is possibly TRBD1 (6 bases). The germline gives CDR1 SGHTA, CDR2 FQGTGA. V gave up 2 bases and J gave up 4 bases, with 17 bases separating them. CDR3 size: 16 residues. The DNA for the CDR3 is TGTGCCAGCAGCTTACTGGGGGCGACGAGGATAGAGACCCAGTACTTC. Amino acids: CASSLLGATRIETQYF.

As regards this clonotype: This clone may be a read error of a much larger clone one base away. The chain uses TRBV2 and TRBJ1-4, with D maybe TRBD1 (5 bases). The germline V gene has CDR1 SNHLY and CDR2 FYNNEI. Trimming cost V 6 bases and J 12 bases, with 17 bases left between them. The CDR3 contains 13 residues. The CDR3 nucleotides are TGTGCCAGCAGCTTCGGGACGATGGAAGAACTGTTTTTT. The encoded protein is CASSFGTMEELFF.

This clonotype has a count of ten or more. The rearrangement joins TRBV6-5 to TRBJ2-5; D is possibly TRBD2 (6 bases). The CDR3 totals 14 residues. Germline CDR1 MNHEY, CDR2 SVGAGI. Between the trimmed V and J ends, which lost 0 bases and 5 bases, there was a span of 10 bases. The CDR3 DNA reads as TGTGCCAGCAGTTACTCAAAGGGGAGGGAGACCCAGTACTTC. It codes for CASSYSKGRETQYF.

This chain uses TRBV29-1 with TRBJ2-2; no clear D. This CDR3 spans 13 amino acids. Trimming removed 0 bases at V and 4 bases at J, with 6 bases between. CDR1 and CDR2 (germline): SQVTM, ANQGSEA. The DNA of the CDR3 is TGCAGCGTTGAAGATCGACTCACCGGGGAGCTGTTTTTT. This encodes CSVEDRLTGELFF.

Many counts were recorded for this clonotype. CDR3 region: CASSLRRDTEAFF. The CDR3 DNA is TGTGCCAGCAGTTTAAGACGGGACACTGAAGCTTTCTTT. The chain is built from TRBV12-3 or TRBV12-4 and TRBJ1-1; D remains ambiguous. The V and J ends lost 2 bases and 3 bases respectively, with 7 bases between them. The CDR3 extends over 13 amino acids.

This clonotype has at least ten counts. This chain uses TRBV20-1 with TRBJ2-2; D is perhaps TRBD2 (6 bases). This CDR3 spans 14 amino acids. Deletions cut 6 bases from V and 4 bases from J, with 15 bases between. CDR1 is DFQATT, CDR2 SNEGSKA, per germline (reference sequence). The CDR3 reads CSALEVGGTGELFF. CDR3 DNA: TGCAGTGCACTGGAGGTGGGGGGCACCGGGGAGCTGTTTTTT.

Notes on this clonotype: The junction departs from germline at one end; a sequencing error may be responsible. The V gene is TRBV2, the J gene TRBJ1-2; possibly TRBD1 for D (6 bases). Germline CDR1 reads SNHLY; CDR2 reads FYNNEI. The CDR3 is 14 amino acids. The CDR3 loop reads CAGSEALYRDGYTF. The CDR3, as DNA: TGTGCCGGCAGTGAAGCGTTATACAGGGACGGCTACACCTTC. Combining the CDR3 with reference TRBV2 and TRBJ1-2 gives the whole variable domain EPEVTQTPSHQVTQMGQEVILRCVPISNHLYFYWYRQILGQKVEFLVSFYNNEISEKSEIFDDQFSVERPDGSNFTLKIRSTKLEDSAMYFCAGSEALYRDGYTFGSGTRLTVV.

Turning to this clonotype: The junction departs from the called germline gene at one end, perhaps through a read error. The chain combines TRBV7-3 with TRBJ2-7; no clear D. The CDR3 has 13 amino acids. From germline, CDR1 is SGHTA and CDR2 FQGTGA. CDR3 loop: CASSLRPFNERYF. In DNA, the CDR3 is TGTGCCAGCAGCTTAAGGCCATTTAACGAGCGGTACTTC.

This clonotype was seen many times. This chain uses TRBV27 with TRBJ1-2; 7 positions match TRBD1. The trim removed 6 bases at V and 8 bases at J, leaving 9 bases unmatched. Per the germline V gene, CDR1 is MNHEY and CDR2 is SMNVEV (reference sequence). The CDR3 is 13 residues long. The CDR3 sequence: CASSPTGSGGYTF. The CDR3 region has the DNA TGTGCCAGCAGCCCGACAGGGTCGGGAGGCTACACCTTC.

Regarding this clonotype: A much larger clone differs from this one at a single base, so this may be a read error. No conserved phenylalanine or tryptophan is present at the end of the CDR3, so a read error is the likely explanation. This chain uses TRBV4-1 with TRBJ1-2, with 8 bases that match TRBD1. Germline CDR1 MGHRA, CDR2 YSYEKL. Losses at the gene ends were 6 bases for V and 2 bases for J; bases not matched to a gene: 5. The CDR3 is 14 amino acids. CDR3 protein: CASRKTGENYGYTS. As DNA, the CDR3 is TGCGCCAGCAGAAAGACAGGGGAAAACTATGGCTACACCTCC.

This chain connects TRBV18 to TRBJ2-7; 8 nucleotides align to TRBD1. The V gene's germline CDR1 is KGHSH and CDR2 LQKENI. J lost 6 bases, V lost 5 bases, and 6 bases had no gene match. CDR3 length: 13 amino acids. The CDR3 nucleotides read TGTGCCAGCTCAACGACAGGGGATGGCGAGCAGTACTTC. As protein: CASSTTGDGEQYF.

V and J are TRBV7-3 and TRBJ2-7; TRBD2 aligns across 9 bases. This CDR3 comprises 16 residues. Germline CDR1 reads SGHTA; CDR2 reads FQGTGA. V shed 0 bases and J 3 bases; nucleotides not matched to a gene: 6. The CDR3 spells CASSLTGQRGDYEQYF. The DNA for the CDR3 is TGTGCCAGCAGCTTAACGGGCCAGCGGGGGGACTACGAGCAGTACTTC.

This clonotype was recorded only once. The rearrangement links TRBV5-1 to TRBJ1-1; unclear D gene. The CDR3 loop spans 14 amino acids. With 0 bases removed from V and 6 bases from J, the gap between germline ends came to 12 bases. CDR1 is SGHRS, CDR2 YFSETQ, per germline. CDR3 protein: CASSLDGTGAEAFF. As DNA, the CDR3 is TGCGCCAGCAGCTTGGACGGCACGGGTGCTGAAGCTTTCTTT.